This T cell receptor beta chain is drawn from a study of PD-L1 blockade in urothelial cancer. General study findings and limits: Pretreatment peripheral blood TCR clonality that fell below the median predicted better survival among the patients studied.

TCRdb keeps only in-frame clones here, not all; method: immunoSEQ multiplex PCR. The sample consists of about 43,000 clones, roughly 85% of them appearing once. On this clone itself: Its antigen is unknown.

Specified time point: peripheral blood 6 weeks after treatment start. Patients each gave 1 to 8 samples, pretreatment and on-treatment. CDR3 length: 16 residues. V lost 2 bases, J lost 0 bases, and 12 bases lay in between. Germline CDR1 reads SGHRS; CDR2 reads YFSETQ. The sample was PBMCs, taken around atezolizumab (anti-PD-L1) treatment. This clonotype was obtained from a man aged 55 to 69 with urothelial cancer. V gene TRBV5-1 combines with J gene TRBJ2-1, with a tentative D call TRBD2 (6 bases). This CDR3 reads CASSFSGDPSYNEQFF. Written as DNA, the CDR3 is TGCGCCAGCAGCTTCTCGGGGGACCCCTCCTACAATGAGCAGTTCTTC.